This is a list of T cell receptor beta chains from one sample in a study of regulatory T cells in long-lasting Graves disease. TCRdb re-derived calls from the multiplex PCR reads in MiXCR, one entry per CDR3 protein. The data show some 410,000 distinct CDR3 sequences, about 16% seen once. These same records also appear under a second study, on T cells in Graves' hyperthyroidism and ophthalmopathy.

Sequencing was performed on peripheral blood mononuclear cells (PBMCs), taken at new diagnosis, from a patient treated with antithyroid drugs. All receptors come from a woman younger than 45 with Graves disease. Both conserved end residues are part of each CDR3. The order of the fields is J gene, V gene, clone size, CDR3 length, D gene, CDR3 protein, CDR3 DNA. A D gene is named only where the DNA matches it firmly. Expanded clones get a size class; other rows say once, few or many, or leave the size out.

j_gene: TRBJ2-5; v_gene: TRBV20-1; abundance: many; len: 13; d_gene: NA; CDR3aa: CSAYTRVGETQYF; CDR3nt: TGCAGTGCATATACTAGGGTCGGGGAGACCCAGTACTTC
j_gene: TRBJ2-5; v_gene: TRBV20-1; abundance: NA; len: 13; d_gene: NA; CDR3aa: CSATYYREETQYF; CDR3nt: TGCAGTGCTACCTACTACAGGGAAGAGACCCAGTACTTC
j_gene: TRBJ2-2; v_gene: TRBV3-1; abundance: many; len: 18; d_gene: TRBD2; CDR3aa: CASSQGPAGVGGTGELFF; CDR3nt: TGTGCCAGCAGCCAGGGCCCCGCGGGAGTCGGCGGCACCGGGGAGCTGTTTTTT
j_gene: TRBJ2-7; v_gene: TRBV12-3/TRBV12-4; abundance: many; len: 12; d_gene: NA; CDR3aa: CASSSSSAEQYF; CDR3nt: TGTGCCAGCAGTTCGAGTTCGGCCGAGCAGTACTTC
j_gene: TRBJ2-7; v_gene: TRBV20-1; abundance: few; len: 16; d_gene: NA; CDR3aa: CSARDDVGSLGYEQYF; CDR3nt: TGCAGTGCTAGAGATGATGTCGGCTCACTGGGGTACGAGCAGTACTTC
j_gene: TRBJ2-7; v_gene: TRBV3-1; abundance: many; len: 13; d_gene: NA; CDR3aa: CASSQPGAEEQYF; CDR3nt: TGTGCCAGCAGCCAGCCGGGAGCAGAGGAGCAGTACTTC
j_gene: TRBJ2-1; v_gene: TRBV4-1; abundance: many; len: 17; d_gene: NA; CDR3aa: CASSQEAGRMRGDEQFF; CDR3nt: TGCGCCAGCAGCCAAGAGGCGGGAAGGATGAGAGGGGATGAGCAGTTCTTC
j_gene: TRBJ2-7; v_gene: TRBV2; abundance: many; len: 14; d_gene: NA; CDR3aa: CASSIHRDAYEQYF; CDR3nt: TGTGCCAGCAGTATACACCGGGACGCATACGAGCAGTACTTC
j_gene: TRBJ1-1; v_gene: TRBV29-1; abundance: many; len: 12; d_gene: NA; CDR3aa: CSVRGMNTEAFF; CDR3nt: TGCAGCGTTCGCGGCATGAACACTGAAGCTTTCTTT
j_gene: TRBJ2-5; v_gene: TRBV29-1; abundance: few; len: 16; d_gene: NA; CDR3aa: CSVLPPSGVVFETQYF; CDR3nt: TGCAGCGTCCTCCCACCCTCGGGGGTGGTTTTTGAGACCCAGTACTTC
j_gene: TRBJ2-1; v_gene: TRBV4-1; abundance: many; len: 15; d_gene: TRBD2; CDR3aa: CASSRGLAERGEQFF; CDR3nt: TGCGCCAGCAGCCGAGGACTAGCGGAACGGGGGGAGCAGTTCTTC
j_gene: TRBJ2-7; v_gene: TRBV4-3; abundance: NA; len: 15; d_gene: TRBD2; CDR3aa: CASSQGSSGSYEQYF; CDR3nt: TGCGCCAGCAGCCAAGGTTCTAGCGGGAGTTACGAGCAGTACTTC
j_gene: TRBJ2-5; v_gene: TRBV20-1; abundance: NA; len: 14; d_gene: NA; CDR3aa: CSAHTDYLQETLYF; CDR3nt: TGCAGTGCTCACACGGACTACTTACAAGAGACCCTGTACTTC
j_gene: TRBJ2-7; v_gene: TRBV5-4; abundance: NA; len: 15; d_gene: TRBD2; CDR3aa: CASSLGGSDYNEQYF; CDR3nt: TGTGCCAGCAGCTTGGGCGGGAGCGACTACAATGAGCAGTACTTC
j_gene: TRBJ2-2; v_gene: TRBV20-1; abundance: few; len: 10; d_gene: NA; CDR3aa: CSAGLDGLFF; CDR3nt: TGCAGTGCTGGACTGGATGGGCTGTTTTTT
j_gene: TRBJ2-7; v_gene: TRBV6-9; abundance: many; len: 16; d_gene: TRBD1; CDR3aa: CASSYSNPGQGYEQYF; CDR3nt: TGTGCCAGCAGTTACTCGAACCCGGGACAGGGCTACGAGCAGTACTTC
j_gene: TRBJ1-1; v_gene: TRBV7-9; abundance: NA; len: 15; d_gene: NA; CDR3aa: CASSQTGTRNTEAFF; CDR3nt: TGTGCCAGCAGCCAAACCGGGACGAGAAACACTGAAGCTTTCTTT
j_gene: TRBJ2-5; v_gene: TRBV20-1; abundance: NA; len: 16; d_gene: NA; CDR3aa: CSAGGGGGLSRYERYF; CDR3nt: TGCAGTGCTGGGGGTGGGGGGGGGCTCTCCCGCTACGAGCGGTACTTC
j_gene: TRBJ2-3; v_gene: TRBV29-1; abundance: NA; len: 16; d_gene: NA; CDR3aa: CSVEDQRRTLPDTQYF; CDR3nt: TGCAGCGTTGAAGATCAGCGGCGGACCCTCCCAGATACGCAGTATTTT
j_gene: TRBJ2-1; v_gene: TRBV6-6; abundance: once; len: 20; d_gene: TRBD2; CDR3aa: CASSYSWQEGLTSGWNEQFF; CDR3nt: TGTGCCAGCAGTTACTCGTGGCAGGAGGGCTTGACTAGCGGATGGAATGAGCAGTTCTTC
j_gene: TRBJ1-6; v_gene: TRBV20-1; abundance: many; len: 15; d_gene: NA; CDR3aa: CSAKTPTGRNSPLHF; CDR3nt: TGCAGTGCTAAGACCCCCACAGGGAGGAATTCACCCCTCCACTTT
j_gene: TRBJ2-1; v_gene: TRBV2; abundance: many; len: 16; d_gene: TRBD2; CDR3aa: CASTVASGRSYNEQFF; CDR3nt: TGTGCCAGCACTGTCGCTAGCGGGAGATCCTACAATGAGCAGTTCTTC
j_gene: TRBJ2-7; v_gene: TRBV12-3/TRBV12-4; abundance: many; len: 12; d_gene: NA; CDR3aa: CASRRTVDEQYF; CDR3nt: TGTGCCAGCCGGCGGACAGTTGACGAGCAGTACTTC